Included here is one T cell receptor beta chain sequence, with context. Its antigen specificity is not known. Base qualities are not at hand, and no much larger clone is one base apart. The sample comes from a study of blood T cell repertoires in COVID-19 (dated by TCRdb to between 2020 and 2021). Broadly, across the study: Recovered participants in ImmuneRACE Cohort 3 were defined by two consecutive negative NP/OP PCR tests, clearance by a healthcare professional, or resolution of symptoms. The repertoires were released in a freely available public database meant as a resource for research on the immune response to SARS-CoV-2. The samples were drawn from two sources: the first 160 participants of the ongoing ImmuneRACE study, and 1,000 to 1,500 subjects contributed by 6 global collaborators. Subjects who had been exposed to COVID-19, were actively infected with it, or had recovered from it provided the deeply sampled blood TCRbeta repertoires that made up the dataset. Where available, HLA class I and class II types were obtained from metadata supplied by the sample provider rather than from assay-based typing. Nearly every sample came with metadata listing a de-identified subject ID, COVID-19 status, age in years and sex. Samples from collaborators originated in the United States, Italy and Spain and spanned both the acute and convalescent phases of COVID-19. The material from the prospective study consisted of cDNA or gDNA derived from T cells, B-cell-depleted T cells, or PBMCs. Overall study outcomes, separate from this receptor: The quantity of clinical and demographic metadata differed by source and by participant and was supplied without curation.

In the prospective study, participants were roughly 18 to 100 years old, resided in around 25 geographic areas of the United States, and were enrolled through a virtual design. Cohort assignment in the prospective study relied on participant-reported clinical history from a screening survey and a study questionnaire. Mobile phlebotomists in the prospective study collected whole blood, serum and a nasopharyngeal or oropharyngeal swab from every participant. Prospective study participants could optionally give additional blood draws and questionnaires over an approximately 2-month period. Blood samples from the prospective study were shipped frozen or at room temperature prior to DNA extraction. TCRbeta CDR3 regions were amplified from genomic DNA by means of the immunoSEQ Assay, a bias-controlled multiplex PCR. On the authors' methods: Within the assay, amplification of reference gene primers was used to estimate how many nucleated cells each sample contained. To quantify the absolute abundance of each unique TCRbeta CDR3 rearrangement, sequence reads were collapsed and filtered. For each sample, productive Simpson clonality was calculated by taking the square root of Simpson's diversity index across productive rearrangements. TCRdb retrieved this table from immuneACCESS and kept in-frame rearrangements only. Not all clones are present; in checked studies, unresolved V genes account for under half, and no reason is known for the remainder. V and J calls and clone size follow that table, whereas D and trimming were derived from the DNA. This sample lists roughly 210,000 clones; around 86% were detected once. The top ten clonotypes cover around 7% of the sample.

For CDR1 and CDR2, the germline V gene (reference sequence) lists DFQATT and SNEGSKA. V is trimmed back by 3 bases and J by 6 bases, and the junction contains 10 bases that no gene match accounts for. The CDR3 spans 14 residues, from the cysteine through the phenylalanine. Of the read, only the CDR3 DNA is kept; its 42 bases are in frame from base 1. The clonotype was recovered from a young man in a cohort exposed to, infected with or recovered from COVID-19 (not recorded which). The chain is encoded by TRBV20-1 joined to TRBJ1-2, and 7 junctional nucleotides match TRBD1. Source material: PBMCs or T cells enriched from blood (not recorded which). The DNA sequence is given as TGCAGTGCTAGTCCTCAGGGGGTTGGGGATGGCTACACCTTC. The resulting protein is CSASPQGVGDGYTF.